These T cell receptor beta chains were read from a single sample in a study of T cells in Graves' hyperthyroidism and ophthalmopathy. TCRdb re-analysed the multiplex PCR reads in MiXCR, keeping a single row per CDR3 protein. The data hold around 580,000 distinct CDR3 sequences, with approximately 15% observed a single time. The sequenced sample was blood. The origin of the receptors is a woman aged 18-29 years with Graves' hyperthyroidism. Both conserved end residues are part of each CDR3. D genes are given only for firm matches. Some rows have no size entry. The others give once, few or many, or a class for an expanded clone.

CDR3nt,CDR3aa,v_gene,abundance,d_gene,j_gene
TGTGCCAGCAGTTTACCGGGGGCCTCGGATACGCAGTATTTT,CASSLPGASDTQYF,TRBV28,many,NA,TRBJ2-3
TGCGCCAGCAGCTTGAATTCGGTGGGAGAGCAGTACTTC,CASSLNSVGEQYF,TRBV5-1,many,NA,TRBJ2-7
TGTGCCAGCACCATAGCGGGAGGGCCAACAGATACGCAGTATTTT,CASTIAGGPTDTQYF,TRBV2,NA,TRBD2,TRBJ2-3
TGCAGTGCTAGACCGGGACGGCCGAACACTGAAGCTTTCTTT,CSARPGRPNTEAFF,TRBV20-1,NA,NA,TRBJ1-1
TGTGCCAGCACTGGGGGGGTTACGGGGGTCTCCTACAATGAGCAGTTCTTC,CASTGGVTGVSYNEQFF,TRBV11-1,NA,TRBD2,TRBJ2-1
TGTGCCAGCAGTAACGGAAACACCATATATTTT,CASSNGNTIYF,TRBV27,NA,NA,TRBJ1-3
TGTGCCAGCAGCTTAGGGACTAGCGGGGCTAATGAGCAGTTCTTC,CASSLGTSGANEQFF,TRBV7-3,many,TRBD2,TRBJ2-1
TGCGCCGGCAGCTTGGTGGGCGGTTCCTACAATGAGCAGTTCTTC,CAGSLVGGSYNEQFF,TRBV5-1,NA,NA,TRBJ2-1
TGCGCCAGCAGCTGGGAGCGGGAAGACGCGCAGTATTTT,CASSWEREDAQYF,TRBV5-1,NA,TRBD2,TRBJ2-3
TGTGCCAGCAGCTGGGGGTTCTCGCGTGAAGCTTTCTTT,CASSWGFSREAFF,TRBV5-8,NA,NA,TRBJ1-1
TGTGCCAGCAGTTCCCCAGTCTCCTACGAGCAGTACTTC,CASSSPVSYEQYF,TRBV6-2/TRBV6-3,NA,NA,TRBJ2-7
TGTGCCACCAGTGAAGCAACCGAGGAGCTGTTTTTT,CATSEATEELFF,TRBV24-1,few,NA,TRBJ2-2
TGTGCCAGCAGTTACCTACTAGCGGGGGCCATCCGGGTGACCGGGGAGCTGTTTTTT,CASSYLLAGAIRVTGELFF,TRBV6-5,few,TRBD2,TRBJ2-2
TGTGCCAGCAGTTACTCGGAGGGTCTTAATTCACCCCTCCACTTT,CASSYSEGLNSPLHF,TRBV6-6,few,NA,TRBJ1-6
TGCAGTGCTAGTCCAGGGAACACCGGGGAGCCGTTTTTT,CSASPGNTGEPFF,TRBV20-1,once,NA,TRBJ2-2
TGTGCCAGCAGCCAAAACCAGGGATTTCATGAAAAACTGTTTTTT,CASSQNQGFHEKLFF,TRBV3-1,NA,NA,TRBJ1-4
TGTGCCAGCAGTACCCGACAGGGACCTGAAGCTTTCTTT,CASSTRQGPEAFF,TRBV12-3/TRBV12-4,many,TRBD1,TRBJ1-1
TGTGCCAGCTCCCTTCACCCAAGAAGACTGCTATGGAGTCAGCCCCAGCATTTT,CASSLHPRRLLWSQPQHF,TRBV6-1,few,NA,TRBJ1-5
TGTGCCATCAGTGATTTGAGACAGCACACCGGGGAGCTGTTTTTT,CAISDLRQHTGELFF,TRBV24-1,NA,NA,TRBJ2-2
TGTGCCAGCAGCTTAGGAGTGACAGGGGCCGCGAACACCGGGGAGCTGTTTTTT,CASSLGVTGAANTGELFF,TRBV7-8,few,TRBD1,TRBJ2-2
TGTGCCAGCAGCCCAACAGGGGCGGGTGGCTACACCTTC,CASSPTGAGGYTF,TRBV7-9,many,TRBD1,TRBJ1-2
TGTGCCAGCAGTGTATGGGGAAGCTCCTACGAGCAGTACTTC,CASSVWGSSYEQYF,TRBV2,few,NA,TRBJ2-7
TGTGCCAGCAGGGGGGGGGAGACCGGGGAGCTGTTTTTT,CASRGGETGELFF,TRBV28,few,TRBD2,TRBJ2-2
TGTGCCAGCAGCCCAAGTAGGACAAACACAGATACGCAGTATTTT,CASSPSRTNTDTQYF,TRBV7-2,many,NA,TRBJ2-3
TGTGCCAGCAGGACGACAGGGAACAATCAGCCCCAGCATTTT,CASRTTGNNQPQHF,TRBV6-1,many,TRBD1,TRBJ1-5
TGTGCCAGCAGGGGGACTGGCAATCAGCCCCAGCATTTT,CASRGTGNQPQHF,TRBV12-3/TRBV12-4,many,NA,TRBJ1-5
TGTGCCAGCAGCCCCGCAGCGTCGAACACCGGGGAGCTGTTTTTT,CASSPAASNTGELFF,TRBV9,many,NA,TRBJ2-2
TGTGCTAGTGGTTCATCGACAGGGTTAAACGGGGAGCTGTTTTTT,CASGSSTGLNGELFF,TRBV12-5,few,TRBD1,TRBJ2-2
TGTGCCAGCAGCTTCGACGGTGGGGGCACAGATACGCAGTATTTT,CASSFDGGGTDTQYF,TRBV7-9,few,NA,TRBJ2-3
TGCGCCAGCAGCCGCGGACAGCCGCAAGTCAATGAGCAGTTCTTC,CASSRGQPQVNEQFF,TRBV4-3,few,NA,TRBJ2-1
TGTGCCATCAGCCGATCCCATCTGGGGGCAATCTACGAGCAGTACTTC,CAISRSHLGAIYEQYF,TRBV10-3,many,NA,TRBJ2-7
TGTGCCCAGACGAATTTAGCGGGAGGGCCCCAGACCCAGTACTTC,CAQTNLAGGPQTQYF,TRBV2,many,TRBD2,TRBJ2-5
TGTGCCAGCAGCTCGTGGGACAGGCCGACCGGGGAGCTGTTTTTT,CASSSWDRPTGELFF,TRBV7-3,NA,TRBD1,TRBJ2-2
TGTGCCAGCAGTTTATCCCGCAGAGGGAACACCGGGGAGCTGTTTTTT,CASSLSRRGNTGELFF,TRBV28,few,NA,TRBJ2-2
TGCAGTGCTGCGGACCGTAGCAATCAGCCCCAGCATTTT,CSAADRSNQPQHF,TRBV20-1,many,NA,TRBJ1-5
TGCAGTGCTACCGATAGCGGGAGGGCCAAAAACATTCAGTACTTC,CSATDSGRAKNIQYF,TRBV20-1,NA,TRBD2,TRBJ2-4
TGTGCCAGCAGTTCGGGACTAGCGGCCAATGAGCAGTTCTTC,CASSSGLAANEQFF,TRBV5-4,many,TRBD2,TRBJ2-1
TGTGCCAGCAGTTTCCCCGGGACATATTATGGCTACACCTTC,CASSFPGTYYGYTF,TRBV25-1,NA,NA,TRBJ1-2
TGTGCCAGCAGTGAAAAGTATAGCAATCAGCCCCAGCATTTT,CASSEKYSNQPQHF,TRBV6-1,many,NA,TRBJ1-5
TGTGCCAGCAGCTCCGAGGTAGCGGGGGGGCCTGAGCAGTTCTTC,CASSSEVAGGPEQFF,TRBV11-1,many,TRBD2,TRBJ2-1
TGTGCCAGCAGCCACAGGGAGATTTCCTATGGCTACACCTTC,CASSHREISYGYTF,TRBV7-9,many,NA,TRBJ1-2
TGCGCCAGCAGTTTACCTAGCGGGGGCAACACCGGGGAGCTGTTTTTT,CASSLPSGGNTGELFF,TRBV4-1,few,TRBD2,TRBJ2-2
TGCAGTGCTAGAGGGAGTAGCGTGAGCTCCTACAATGAGCAGTTCTTC,CSARGSSVSSYNEQFF,TRBV20-1,many,NA,TRBJ2-1
TGTGCCAGCAGCTTAATGAGGGGAGGAGAGCAGTTCTTC,CASSLMRGGEQFF,TRBV11-2,many,NA,TRBJ2-1
TGTGCCAGCAGTTACGGCGGGTGGAGCACTGAAGCTTTCTTT,CASSYGGWSTEAFF,TRBV6-5,many,NA,TRBJ1-1
TGTGCCACCCAAATTGAACCATCCTATGGCTACACCTTC,CATQIEPSYGYTF,TRBV6-2/TRBV6-3,few,NA,TRBJ1-2
TGTGCCAGCAGGCGAAAAGGACAGATGAACACTGAAGCTTTCTTT,CASRRKGQMNTEAFF,TRBV27,NA,NA,TRBJ1-1
TGTGCCAGCAGGCGATCCGGGACCCCGCTCAGTAGAGATACGCAGTATTTT,CASRRSGTPLSRDTQYF,TRBV12-3/TRBV12-4,many,NA,TRBJ2-3
TGTGCCAGCAGCCCCGTACAGGAGACCGGGGAGCTGTTTTTT,CASSPVQETGELFF,TRBV3-1,many,NA,TRBJ2-2
TGTGCCAGCAGCCCCCGAACCCAACAAGAGACCCAGTACTTC,CASSPRTQQETQYF,TRBV9,few,NA,TRBJ2-5
TGTGCCAGCGGGGGTTTTAATGAGCAGTTCTTC,CASGGFNEQFF,TRBV6-2/TRBV6-3,many,NA,TRBJ2-1
TGTGCCAGTAGTATAGATGCAGAGACTGAAGCTTTCTTT,CASSIDAETEAFF,TRBV19,few,NA,TRBJ1-1
TGTGCCAGCAGCTTCTTAGGGGAGACCCAGTACTTC,CASSFLGETQYF,TRBV7-8,many,NA,TRBJ2-5